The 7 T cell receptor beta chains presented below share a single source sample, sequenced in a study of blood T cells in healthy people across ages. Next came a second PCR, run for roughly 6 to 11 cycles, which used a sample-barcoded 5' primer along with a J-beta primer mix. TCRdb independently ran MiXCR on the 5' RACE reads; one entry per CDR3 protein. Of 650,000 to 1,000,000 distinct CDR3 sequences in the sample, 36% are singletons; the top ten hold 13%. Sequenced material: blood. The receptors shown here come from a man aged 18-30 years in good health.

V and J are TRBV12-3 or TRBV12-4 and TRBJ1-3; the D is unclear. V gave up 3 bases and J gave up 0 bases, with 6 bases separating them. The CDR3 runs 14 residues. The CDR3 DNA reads TGTGCCAGCAGTTTGACTTCCTCTGGAAACACCATATATTTT. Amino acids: CASSLTSSGNTIYF.

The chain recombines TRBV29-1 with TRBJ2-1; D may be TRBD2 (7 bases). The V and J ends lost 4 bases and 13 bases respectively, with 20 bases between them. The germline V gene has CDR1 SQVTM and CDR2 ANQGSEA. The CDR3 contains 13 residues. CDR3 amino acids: CSVVWGGQETQFF. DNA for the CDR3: TGCAGCGTTGTTTGGGGGGGACAAGAGACCCAGTTCTTC.

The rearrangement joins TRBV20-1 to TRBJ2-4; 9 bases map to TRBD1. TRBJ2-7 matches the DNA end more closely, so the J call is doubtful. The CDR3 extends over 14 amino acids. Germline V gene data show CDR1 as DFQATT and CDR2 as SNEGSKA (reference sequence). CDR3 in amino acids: CSARPRDRDYEQYF. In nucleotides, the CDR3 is TGCAGTGCTAGACCCCGGGACAGGGACTACGAGCAGTACTTC.

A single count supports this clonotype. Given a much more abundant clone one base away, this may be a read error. CDR3 DNA: TGCAGTGCTAGAGATCACGGAGCGAGGGACAACAATGAGCAGTTCTTC. Residues: CSARDHGARDNNEQFF. The chain joins TRBV20-1 to TRBJ2-1, with D maybe TRBD1 (6 bases). Per germline, CDR1 DFQATT and CDR2 SNEGSKA (reference sequence). V lost 0 bases and J lost 5, with 17 bases in between. There are 16 residues in the CDR3.

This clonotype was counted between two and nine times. The CDR3 DNA sequence: TGTGCCAGCAGTGCGCCGCTAGCGGAACAAGAGACCCAGTACTTC. As protein: CASSAPLAEQETQYF. The gene calls are TRBV6-2 or TRBV6-3 and TRBJ2-5, with 7 bases matching TRBD2. The CDR3 runs 15 residues. CDR1 is MNHEY, CDR2 SVGEGT, per germline. The V segment lost 5 bases and the J segment 2 bases; nucleotides outside the gene matches: 8.

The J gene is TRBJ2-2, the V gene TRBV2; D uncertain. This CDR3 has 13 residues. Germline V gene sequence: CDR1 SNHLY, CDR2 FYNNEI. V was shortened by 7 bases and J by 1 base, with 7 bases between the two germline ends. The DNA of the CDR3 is TGTGCCAGCAAAAGGAAGAACACCGGGGAGCTGTTTTTT. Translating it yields CASKRKNTGELFF. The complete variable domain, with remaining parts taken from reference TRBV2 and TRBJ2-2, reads EPEVTQTPSHQVTQMGQEVILRCVPISNHLYFYWYRQILGQKVEFLVSFYNNEISEKSEIFDDQFSVERPDGSNFTLKIRSTKLEDSAMYFCASKRKNTGELFFGEGSRLTVL.

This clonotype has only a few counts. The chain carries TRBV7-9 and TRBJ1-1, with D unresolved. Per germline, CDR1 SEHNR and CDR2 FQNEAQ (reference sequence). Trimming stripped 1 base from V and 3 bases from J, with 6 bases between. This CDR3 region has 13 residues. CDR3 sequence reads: CASSLEAYTEAFF. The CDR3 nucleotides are TGTGCCAGCAGCTTAGAAGCCTACACTGAAGCTTTCTTT.